The clone carrying this T cell receptor (beta chain) was recorded a few times. Its antigen remains unknown. CDR3 length: 18 amino acids. Trimming removed 6 bases at V and 0 bases at J, with 22 bases between. Germline assignment: CDR1 ENHRY and CDR2 SYGVKD. TCRdb reprocessed the 5' RACE reads via MiXCR and lists one record per CDR3 protein. The table shows more than 350,000 distinct CDR3 sequences, with roughly 15% occurring only once. The source of the sample is a study of T-cell memory formation after mild COVID-19. Study-wide context: Clustering of TCRs was largely donor specific. Whole-study findings and limits: Clones which contracted sat mainly in CM and EM if CD4+, and in EMRA if CD8+.

The clonotype comes from a man between 18 and 35 years old who had mild COVID-19 (a few samples of this study predate the infection). Cell type and time point are not known. The material sequenced was PBMCs or a T cell subset sorted from them (not recorded which). This sequence joins TRBV10-3 and TRBJ2-3, with D tentatively TRBD2 (5 bases). CDR3 coding DNA: TGTGCCATCAGGTGGGCCCCAACCGGGATACTAAGCACAGATACGCAGTATTTT. Translating it yields CAIRWAPTGILSTDTQYF.